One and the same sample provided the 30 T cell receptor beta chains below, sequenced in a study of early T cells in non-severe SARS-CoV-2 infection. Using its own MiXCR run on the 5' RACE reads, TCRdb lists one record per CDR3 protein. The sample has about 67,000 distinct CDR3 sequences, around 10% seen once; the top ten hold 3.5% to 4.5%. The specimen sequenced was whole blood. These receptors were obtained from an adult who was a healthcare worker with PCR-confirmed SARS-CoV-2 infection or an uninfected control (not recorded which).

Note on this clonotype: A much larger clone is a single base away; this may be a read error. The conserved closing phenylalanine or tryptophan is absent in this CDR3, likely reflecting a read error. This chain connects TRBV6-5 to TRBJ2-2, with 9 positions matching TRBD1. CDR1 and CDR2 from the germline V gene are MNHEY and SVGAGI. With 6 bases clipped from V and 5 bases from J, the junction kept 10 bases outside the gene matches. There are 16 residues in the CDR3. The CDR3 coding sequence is TGTGCCAGCAGCCCAGAGGGGACAGGGCAGACCGGGGAGCTGTTTTAT. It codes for CASSPEGTGQTGELFY.

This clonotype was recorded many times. The DNA for the CDR3 is TGTGCCAGCAGCCCCACCGGGGGGGTAGGGAGCGGGAGGGCCCCCGAGCAGTACTTC. Its protein product is CASSPTGGVGSGRAPEQYF. The genes are TRBV12-3 or TRBV12-4 and TRBJ2-7; 10 positions match TRBD2. The CDR3 sequence is 19 residues long. With 6 bases clipped from V and 6 bases from J, the junction kept 23 bases outside the gene matches.

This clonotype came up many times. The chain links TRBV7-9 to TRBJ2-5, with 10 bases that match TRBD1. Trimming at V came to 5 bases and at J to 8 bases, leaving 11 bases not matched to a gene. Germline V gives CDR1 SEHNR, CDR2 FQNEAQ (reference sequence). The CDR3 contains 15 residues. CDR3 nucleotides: TGTGCCAGCAGCGACAGTGGACAGGGGGAATTTACCCAGTACTTC. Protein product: CASSDSGQGEFTQYF.

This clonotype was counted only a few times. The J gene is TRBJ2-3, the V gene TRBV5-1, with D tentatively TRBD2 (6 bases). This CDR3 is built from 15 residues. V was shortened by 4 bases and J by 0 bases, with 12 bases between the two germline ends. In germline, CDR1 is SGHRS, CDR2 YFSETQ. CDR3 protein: CASSKGLLSTDTQYF. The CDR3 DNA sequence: TGCGCCAGCAGCAAGGGACTCCTCAGCACAGATACGCAGTATTTT.

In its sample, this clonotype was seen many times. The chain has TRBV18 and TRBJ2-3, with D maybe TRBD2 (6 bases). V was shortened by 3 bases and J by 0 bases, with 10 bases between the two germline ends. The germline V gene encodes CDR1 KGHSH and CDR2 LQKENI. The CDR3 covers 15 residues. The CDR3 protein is CASSPPGVSTDTQYF. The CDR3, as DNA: TGTGCCAGCTCACCCCCGGGGGTTAGCACAGATACGCAGTATTTT.

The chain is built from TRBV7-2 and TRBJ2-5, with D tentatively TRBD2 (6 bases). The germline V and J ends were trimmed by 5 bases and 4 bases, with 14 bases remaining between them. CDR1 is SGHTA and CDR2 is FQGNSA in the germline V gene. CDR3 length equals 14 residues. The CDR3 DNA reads TGTGCCAGCAGCGCTCCACTAGCTGTAGAGACCCAGTACTTC. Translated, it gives CASSAPLAVETQYF.

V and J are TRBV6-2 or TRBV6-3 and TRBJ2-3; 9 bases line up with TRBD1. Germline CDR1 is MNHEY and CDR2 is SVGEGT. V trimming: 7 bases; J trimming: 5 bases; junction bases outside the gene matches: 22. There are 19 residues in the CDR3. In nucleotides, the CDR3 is TGTGCCAGCACGTTTCCTGTTCCCCGGGACAGGGTTGCTGAAGATACGCAGTATTTT. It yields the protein CASTFPVPRDRVAEDTQYF.

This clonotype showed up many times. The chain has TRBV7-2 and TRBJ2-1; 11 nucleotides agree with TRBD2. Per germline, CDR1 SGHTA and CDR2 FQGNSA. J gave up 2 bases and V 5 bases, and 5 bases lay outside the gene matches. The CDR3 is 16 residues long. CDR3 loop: CASSLSGRAPYNEQFF. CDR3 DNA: TGTGCCAGCAGCCTTAGCGGGAGGGCCCCCTACAATGAGCAGTTCTTC.

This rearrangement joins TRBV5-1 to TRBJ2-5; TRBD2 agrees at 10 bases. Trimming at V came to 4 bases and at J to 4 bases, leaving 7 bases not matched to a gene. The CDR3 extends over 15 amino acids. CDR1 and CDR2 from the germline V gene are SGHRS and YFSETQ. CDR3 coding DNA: TGCGCCAGCAGCCCAAAGCGGGAGGGCCGAGAGACCCAGTACTTC. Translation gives CASSPKREGRETQYF. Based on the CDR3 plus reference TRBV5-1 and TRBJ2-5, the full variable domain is KAGVTQTPRYLIKTRGQQVTLSCSPISGHRSVSWYQQTPGQGLQFLFEYFSETQRNKGNFPGRFSGRQFSNSRSEMNVSTLELGDSALYLCASSPKREGRETQYFGPGTRLLVL.

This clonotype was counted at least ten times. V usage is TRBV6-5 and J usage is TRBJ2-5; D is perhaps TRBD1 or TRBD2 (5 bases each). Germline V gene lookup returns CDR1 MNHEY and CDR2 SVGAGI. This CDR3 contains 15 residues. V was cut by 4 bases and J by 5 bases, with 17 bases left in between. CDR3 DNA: TGTGCCAGCAGTTCCGGCCGCCAGGGAGTGGAGACCCAGTACTTC. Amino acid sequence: CASSSGRQGVETQYF.

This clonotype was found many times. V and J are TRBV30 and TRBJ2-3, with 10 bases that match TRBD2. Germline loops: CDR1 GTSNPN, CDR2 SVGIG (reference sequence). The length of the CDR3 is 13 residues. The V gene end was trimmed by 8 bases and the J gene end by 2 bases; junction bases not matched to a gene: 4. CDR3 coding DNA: TGTGCCGGTAGCGGGGGGACCACAGATACGCAGTATTTT. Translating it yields CAGSGGTTDTQYF.

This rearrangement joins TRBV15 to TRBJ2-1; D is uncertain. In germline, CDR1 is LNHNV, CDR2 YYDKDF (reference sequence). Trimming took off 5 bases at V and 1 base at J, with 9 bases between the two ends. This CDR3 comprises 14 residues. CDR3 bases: TGTGCCACCAGCCCTAGTCGGTCCTACAATGAGCAGTTCTTC. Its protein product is CATSPSRSYNEQFF.

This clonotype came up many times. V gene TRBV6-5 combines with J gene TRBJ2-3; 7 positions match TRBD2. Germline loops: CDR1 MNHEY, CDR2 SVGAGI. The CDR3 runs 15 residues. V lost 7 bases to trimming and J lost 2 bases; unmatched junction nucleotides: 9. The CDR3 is CASTPSAGVTDTQYF. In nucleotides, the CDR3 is TGTGCCAGCACCCCTTCTGCGGGAGTCACAGATACGCAGTATTTT.

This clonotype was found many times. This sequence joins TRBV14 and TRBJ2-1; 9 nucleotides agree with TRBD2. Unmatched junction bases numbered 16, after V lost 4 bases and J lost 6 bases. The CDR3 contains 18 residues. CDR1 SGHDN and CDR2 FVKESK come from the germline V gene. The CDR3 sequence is CASSLRLPLAGWGNEQFF. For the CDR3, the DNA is TGTGCCAGCAGCCTTCGCCTTCCACTAGCGGGCTGGGGCAATGAGCAGTTCTTC.

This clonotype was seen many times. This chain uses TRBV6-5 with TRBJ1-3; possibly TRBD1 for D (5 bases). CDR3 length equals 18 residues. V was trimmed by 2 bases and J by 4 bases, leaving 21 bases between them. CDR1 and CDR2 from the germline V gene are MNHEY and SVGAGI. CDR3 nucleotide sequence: TGTGCCAGCAGTTACGGAGCTCGGGAAAAAGGGGCGGGAAACACCATATATTTT. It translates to CASSYGAREKGAGNTIYF.

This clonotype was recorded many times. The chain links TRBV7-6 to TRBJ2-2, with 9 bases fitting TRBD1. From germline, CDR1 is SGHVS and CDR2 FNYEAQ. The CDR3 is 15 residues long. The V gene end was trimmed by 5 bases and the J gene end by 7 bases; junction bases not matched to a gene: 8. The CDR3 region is CASSPQTGGLGELFF. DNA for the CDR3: TGTGCCAGCAGCCCCCAAACAGGGGGCCTCGGGGAGCTGTTTTTT. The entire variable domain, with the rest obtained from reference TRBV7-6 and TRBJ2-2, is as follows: GAGVSQSPRYKVTKRGQDVALRCDPISGHVSLYWYRQALGQGPEFLTYFNYEAQQDKSGLPNDRFSAERPEGSISTLTIQRTEQRDSAMYRCASSPQTGGLGELFFGEGSRLTVL.

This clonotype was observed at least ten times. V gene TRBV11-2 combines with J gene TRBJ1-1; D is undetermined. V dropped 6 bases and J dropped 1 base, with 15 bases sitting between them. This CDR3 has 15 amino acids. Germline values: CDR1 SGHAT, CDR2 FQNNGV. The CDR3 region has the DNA TGTGCCAGCAGACCGACGCTGCCTTCGAACACTGAAGCTTTCTTT. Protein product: CASRPTLPSNTEAFF.

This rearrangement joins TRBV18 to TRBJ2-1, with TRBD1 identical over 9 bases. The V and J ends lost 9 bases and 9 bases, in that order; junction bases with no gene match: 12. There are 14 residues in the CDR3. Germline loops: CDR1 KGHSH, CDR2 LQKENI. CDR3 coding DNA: TGTGCCAGTGAAGAGACAGGGGGGAAGAGTGAGCAGTTCTTC. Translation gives CASEETGGKSEQFF.

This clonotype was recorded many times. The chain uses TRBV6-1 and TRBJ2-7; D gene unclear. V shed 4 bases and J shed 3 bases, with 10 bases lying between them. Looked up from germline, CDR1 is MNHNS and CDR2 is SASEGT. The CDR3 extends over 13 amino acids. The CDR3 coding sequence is TGTGCCAGCAGTGGAACACACCACTACGAGCAGTACTTC. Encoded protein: CASSGTHHYEQYF.

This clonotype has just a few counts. CDR3 amino acids: CASSRDLIQTQYF. In nucleotides, the CDR3 is TGTGCCAGCAGCCGGGACTTAATCCAGACCCAGTACTTC. The chain is built from TRBV7-2 and TRBJ2-5; tentatively, D is TRBD2 (6 bases). Trimming removed 5 bases from V and 6 bases from J, with 13 bases in between. Germline V gene lookup returns CDR1 SGHTA and CDR2 FQGNSA. This CDR3 comprises 13 residues.

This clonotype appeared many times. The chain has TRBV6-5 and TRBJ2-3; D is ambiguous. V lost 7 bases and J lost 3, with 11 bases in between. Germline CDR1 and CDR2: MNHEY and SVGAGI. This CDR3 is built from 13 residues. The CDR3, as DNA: TGTGCCAGCAATTCTCCTCTGACAGATACGCAGTATTTT. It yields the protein CASNSPLTDTQYF.

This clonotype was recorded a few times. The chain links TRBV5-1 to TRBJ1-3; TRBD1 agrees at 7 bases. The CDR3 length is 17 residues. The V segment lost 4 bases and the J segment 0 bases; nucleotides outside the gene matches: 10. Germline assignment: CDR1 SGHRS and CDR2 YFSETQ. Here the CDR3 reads CASSLGQARVSGNTIYF. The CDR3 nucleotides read TGCGCCAGCAGCCTTGGACAGGCCCGGGTCTCTGGAAACACCATATATTTT.

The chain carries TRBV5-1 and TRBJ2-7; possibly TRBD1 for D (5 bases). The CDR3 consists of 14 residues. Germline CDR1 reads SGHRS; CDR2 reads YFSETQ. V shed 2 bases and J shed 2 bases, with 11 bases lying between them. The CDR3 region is CASSFSGQTYEQYF. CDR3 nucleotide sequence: TGCGCCAGCAGCTTTTCAGGGCAGACCTACGAGCAGTACTTC. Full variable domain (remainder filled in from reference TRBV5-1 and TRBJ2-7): KAGVTQTPRYLIKTRGQQVTLSCSPISGHRSVSWYQQTPGQGLQFLFEYFSETQRNKGNFPGRFSGRQFSNSRSEMNVSTLELGDSALYLCASSFSGQTYEQYFGPGTRLTVT.

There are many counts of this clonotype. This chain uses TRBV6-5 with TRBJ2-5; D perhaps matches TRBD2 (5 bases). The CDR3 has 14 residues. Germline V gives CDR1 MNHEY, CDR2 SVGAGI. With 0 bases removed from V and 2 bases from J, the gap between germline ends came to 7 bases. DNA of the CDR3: TGTGCCAGCAGTTACTCTCGACTACAAGAGACCCAGTACTTC. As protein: CASSYSRLQETQYF.

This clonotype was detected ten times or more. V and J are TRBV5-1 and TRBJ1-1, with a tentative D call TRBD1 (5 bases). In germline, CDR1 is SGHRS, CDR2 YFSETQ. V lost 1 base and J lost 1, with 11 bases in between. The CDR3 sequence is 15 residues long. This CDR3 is CASSLIQGRNTEAFF. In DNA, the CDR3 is TGCGCCAGCAGCTTGATCCAGGGCCGGAACACTGAAGCTTTCTTT.

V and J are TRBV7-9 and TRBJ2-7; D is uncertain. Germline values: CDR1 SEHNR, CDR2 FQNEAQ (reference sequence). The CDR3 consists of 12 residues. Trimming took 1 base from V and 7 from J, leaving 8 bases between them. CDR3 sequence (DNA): TGTGCCAGCAGCTTAGGTCCCAGGGAGCAGTACTTC. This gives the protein CASSLGPREQYF.

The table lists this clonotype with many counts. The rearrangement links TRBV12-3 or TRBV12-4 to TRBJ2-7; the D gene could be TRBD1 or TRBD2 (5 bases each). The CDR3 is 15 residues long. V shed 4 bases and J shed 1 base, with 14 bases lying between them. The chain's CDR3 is CASSSGTERSYEQYF. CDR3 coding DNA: TGTGCCAGCAGTTCCGGGACGGAGCGATCCTACGAGCAGTACTTC.

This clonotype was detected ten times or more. CDR3 in DNA: TGTGCCAGCAGCTCCCAGGGGGCCGATGGCTACACCTTC. This sequence encodes CASSSQGADGYTF. The V gene is TRBV7-9, the J gene TRBJ1-2; the match to TRBD1 covers 8 bases. In germline, CDR1 is SEHNR, CDR2 FQNEAQ (reference sequence). The V and J ends lost 4 bases and 6 bases, in that order; junction bases with no gene match: 4. CDR3 size: 13 residues.

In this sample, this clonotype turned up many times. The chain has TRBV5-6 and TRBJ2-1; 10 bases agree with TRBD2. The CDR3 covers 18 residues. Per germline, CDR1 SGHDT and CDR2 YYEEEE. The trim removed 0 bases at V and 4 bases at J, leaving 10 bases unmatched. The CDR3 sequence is CASSLGPTSGYIYNEQFF. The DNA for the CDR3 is TGTGCCAGCAGCTTGGGGCCGACTAGCGGGTATATTTACAATGAGCAGTTCTTC.

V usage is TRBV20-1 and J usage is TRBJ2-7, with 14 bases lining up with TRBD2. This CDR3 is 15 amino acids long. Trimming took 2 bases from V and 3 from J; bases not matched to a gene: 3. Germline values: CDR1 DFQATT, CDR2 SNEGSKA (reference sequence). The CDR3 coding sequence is TGCAGTGCTAGACATGGGACTAGCGGGGGCTACGAGCAGTACTTC. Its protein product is CSARHGTSGGYEQYF.